This TCR beta chain was sequenced in a study of cytomegalovirus exposure and HLA in healthy donors. PCR employed 60 Vbeta and 13 Jbeta primers. TCRdb's table, derived via immunoSEQ multiplex PCR, lists solely in-frame clones and lacks some. The data contain approximately 93,000 clones, under 90% of them seen just once; the ten biggest clones take up about 3.8%. Points from the study as a whole: The authors later found HLA-associated TCR beta chains more clonally expanded than equally common others. Researchers counted over 150 TCR beta chains as cytomegalovirus-associated. Trimming of TCR beta V- and J-genes showed a link, identified in a later analysis, to a missense DCLRE1C variant.

Healthy donors of bone marrow made up the group. To note about this clone: The antigen is unknown.

This CDR3 is 15 amino acids long. CDR1 is SGHNT and CDR2 is YENEEA in the germline V gene. Germline trimming cut 4 bases from V and 7 bases from J; bases unmatched to any gene: 10. The sequence came from a man aged 50 or older in good health and CMV-seronegative. Material for sequencing was PBMCs. The chain carries TRBV11-3 and TRBJ2-1; TRBD2 matches 7 bases. This CDR3 reads CASSSRASGRNEQFF. The CDR3 DNA reads as TGTGCCAGCAGCTCGAGGGCTAGCGGAAGGAATGAGCAGTTCTTC.